These T cell receptor beta chains were read from a single sample in a study of T cell responses to AZD1222 COVID-19 vaccine. The protocol was immunoSEQ multiplex PCR, while the TCRdb copy is restricted to in-frame clones and leaves out a portion. The table has 85,000 to 130,000 clones, roughly nine tenths seen once. The sequencing here drew on peripheral blood, taken on day 0 of AZD1222 vaccination. Receptors originate from an adult in good health. CDR3s include the opening cysteine and the closing phenylalanine or tryptophan. A D gene is named only where the DNA matches it firmly. Not every row has a clone size; where given, it reads once, few, many or a size class.

d_gene: TRBD2
v_gene: TRBV6-5
j_gene: TRBJ2-2
abundance: NA
CDR3aa: CASTSGGNLGELFF
CDR3nt: TGTGCCAGCACCTCCGGGGGGAACCTCGGGGAGCTGTTTTTT

d_gene: NA
v_gene: TRBV6-4
j_gene: TRBJ1-1
abundance: NA
CDR3aa: CASSVEPGGGTEAFF
CDR3nt: TGTGCCAGCAGTGTCGAACCCGGAGGTGGGACTGAAGCTTTCTTT

d_gene: NA
v_gene: TRBV5-4
j_gene: TRBJ2-1
abundance: NA
CDR3aa: CASSLVGPYNEQFF
CDR3nt: TGTGCCAGCAGCTTGGTAGGGCCCTACAATGAGCAGTTCTTC

d_gene: NA
v_gene: TRBV18
j_gene: TRBJ2-7
abundance: once
CDR3aa: CASSPWDGTYEQYF
CDR3nt: TGTGCCAGCTCACCCTGGGACGGTACCTACGAGCAGTACTTC

d_gene: NA
v_gene: TRBV19
j_gene: TRBJ1-1
abundance: NA
CDR3aa: CASSSVPTLVNTEAFF
CDR3nt: TGTGCCAGTAGTTCGGTCCCTACACTCGTGAACACTGAAGCTTTCTTT

d_gene: NA
v_gene: TRBV11-3
j_gene: TRBJ1-4
abundance: NA
CDR3aa: CASSLSDSFNEKLFF
CDR3nt: TGTGCCAGCAGCCTCTCGGACAGTTTTAATGAAAAACTGTTTTTT

d_gene: NA
v_gene: TRBV7-9
j_gene: TRBJ1-1
abundance: few
CDR3aa: CASSDTPGHPNTEAFF
CDR3nt: TGTGCCAGCAGCGACACCCCGGGGCATCCGAACACTGAAGCTTTCTTT

d_gene: TRBD2
v_gene: TRBV5-1
j_gene: TRBJ2-3
abundance: NA
CDR3aa: CATSGASSTDTQYF
CDR3nt: TGCGCCACCAGCGGGGCCTCTAGCACAGATACGCAGTATTTT

d_gene: TRBD2
v_gene: TRBV6-6
j_gene: TRBJ2-2
abundance: NA
CDR3aa: CASSRTRAGELFF
CDR3nt: TGTGCCAGCAGTCGGACTAGAGCCGGGGAGCTGTTTTTT

d_gene: NA
v_gene: TRBV11-2
j_gene: TRBJ2-3
abundance: NA
CDR3aa: CASSLYTDTQYF
CDR3nt: TGTGCCAGCAGCCTTTACACAGATACGCAGTATTTT

d_gene: NA
v_gene: TRBV21-1
j_gene: TRBJ1-2
abundance: NA
CDR3aa: CASSTPAEGANYGYTF
CDR3nt: TGTGCCAGCAGCACCCCGGCAGAGGGGGCGAACTATGGCTACACCTTC

d_gene: NA
v_gene: TRBV23-1
j_gene: TRBJ2-2
abundance: NA
CDR3aa: CASSQSRFNTGELFF
CDR3nt: TGCGCCAGCAGTCAATCTCGTTTCAACACCGGGGAGCTGTTTTTT

d_gene: NA
v_gene: TRBV30
j_gene: TRBJ1-2
abundance: few
CDR3aa: CAWSQVNYGYTF
CDR3nt: TGTGCCTGGAGTCAGGTCAACTATGGCTACACCTTC

d_gene: TRBD1
v_gene: TRBV11-2
j_gene: TRBJ1-4
abundance: once
CDR3aa: CAGSFGQVNEKLFF
CDR3nt: TGTGCCGGCAGCTTCGGACAGGTTAATGAAAAACTGTTTTTT

d_gene: NA
v_gene: TRBV9
j_gene: TRBJ1-2
abundance: NA
CDR3aa: CASSDRSYGYTF
CDR3nt: TGTGCCAGCAGCGACCGTTCGTATGGCTACACCTTC

d_gene: NA
v_gene: TRBV19
j_gene: TRBJ1-4
abundance: NA
CDR3aa: CASSISGAGKKLFF
CDR3nt: TGTGCCAGTAGTATCTCAGGGGCTGGGAAAAAACTGTTTTTT

d_gene: NA
v_gene: TRBV11-2
j_gene: TRBJ2-7
abundance: NA
CDR3aa: CASSRGSFHYEQYF
CDR3nt: TGTGCCAGCAGTCGTGGTTCCTTCCACTACGAGCAGTACTTC

d_gene: TRBD2
v_gene: TRBV7-2
j_gene: TRBJ2-7
abundance: NA
CDR3aa: CAGASGGPYEQYF
CDR3nt: TGTGCCGGGGCTAGCGGGGGCCCCTACGAGCAGTACTTC

d_gene: NA
v_gene: TRBV5-5
j_gene: TRBJ1-5
abundance: NA
CDR3aa: CASSDSGNQPQHF
CDR3nt: TGTGCCAGCAGTGACAGTGGCAATCAGCCCCAGCATTTT

d_gene: NA
v_gene: TRBV5-1
j_gene: TRBJ1-2
abundance: NA
CDR3aa: CASSLGGPEDGYTF
CDR3nt: TGCGCCAGCAGCTTGGGTGGACCCGAGGATGGCTACACCTTC

d_gene: NA
v_gene: TRBV5-1
j_gene: TRBJ2-3
abundance: NA
CDR3aa: CASSLGQTTDTQYF
CDR3nt: TGCGCCAGCAGCTTGGGACAGACCACAGATACGCAGTATTTT

d_gene: NA
v_gene: TRBV7-8
j_gene: TRBJ1-2
abundance: NA
CDR3aa: CASTPTGSYGYTF
CDR3nt: TGTGCCAGCACTCCTACAGGGTCCTATGGCTACACCTTC

d_gene: NA
v_gene: TRBV4-1
j_gene: TRBJ2-7
abundance: NA
CDR3aa: CASSQGSAGESEQYF
CDR3nt: TGCGCCAGCAGCCAAGGCTCGGCAGGGGAGAGTGAGCAGTACTTC

d_gene: NA
v_gene: TRBV12-2
j_gene: TRBJ2-7
abundance: NA
CDR3aa: CASRFDRLSYEQYF
CDR3nt: TGTGCAAGTCGCTTTGACAGACTCTCCTACGAGCAGTACTTC

d_gene: NA
v_gene: TRBV5-1
j_gene: TRBJ2-7
abundance: NA
CDR3aa: CASSLADLKGEQYF
CDR3nt: TGCGCCAGCAGCTTGGCCGACCTCAAAGGAGAGCAGTACTTC

d_gene: NA
v_gene: TRBV2
j_gene: TRBJ2-7
abundance: NA
CDR3aa: CASSPDEQYF
CDR3nt: TGTGCCAGCAGCCCTGACGAGCAGTACTTC

d_gene: TRBD2
v_gene: TRBV7-9
j_gene: TRBJ2-3
abundance: once
CDR3aa: CASSIGLAGAADTQYF
CDR3nt: TGTGCCAGCAGCATAGGACTAGCGGGAGCTGCAGATACGCAGTATTTT

d_gene: TRBD2
v_gene: TRBV6-2/TRBV6-3
j_gene: TRBJ2-2
abundance: NA
CDR3aa: CASSSHRLAGDGNTGELFF
CDR3nt: TGTGCCAGCAGTTCCCACCGACTAGCGGGAGACGGGAACACCGGGGAGCTGTTTTTT

d_gene: NA
v_gene: TRBV5-1
j_gene: TRBJ1-1
abundance: NA
CDR3aa: CASSLSRGPHKAFF
CDR3nt: TGCGCCAGCAGCTTGAGCAGAGGTCCCCATAAAGCTTTCTTT

d_gene: TRBD1
v_gene: TRBV7-3
j_gene: TRBJ1-4
abundance: NA
CDR3aa: CASSLYGTGKEKLFF
CDR3nt: TGTGCCAGCAGCTTATATGGGACAGGGAAAGAAAAACTGTTTTTT

d_gene: NA
v_gene: TRBV3-1/TRBV3-2
j_gene: TRBJ2-7
abundance: NA
CDR3aa: CASSRHDYEQYF
CDR3nt: TGTGCCAGCAGCCGACATGACTACGAGCAGTACTTC

d_gene: NA
v_gene: TRBV28
j_gene: TRBJ1-1
abundance: NA
CDR3aa: CASRRDLGAFF
CDR3nt: TGTGCCAGCAGGAGGGACCTTGGGGCTTTCTTT

d_gene: NA
v_gene: TRBV2
j_gene: TRBJ2-7
abundance: NA
CDR3aa: CASSGTTYEQYF
CDR3nt: TGTGCCAGCAGTGGGACTACGTACGAGCAGTACTTC

d_gene: TRBD1
v_gene: TRBV27
j_gene: TRBJ2-7
abundance: NA
CDR3aa: CASSLFLPGGGYLEQYF
CDR3nt: TGTGCCAGCAGTTTATTCTTACCAGGGGGCGGCTATCTGGAGCAGTACTTC

d_gene: NA
v_gene: TRBV10-3
j_gene: TRBJ1-1
abundance: NA
CDR3aa: CAISNSQGSATEAFF
CDR3nt: TGTGCCATCAGTAATTCACAGGGATCAGCCACTGAAGCTTTCTTT

d_gene: NA
v_gene: TRBV11-3
j_gene: TRBJ2-2
abundance: NA
CDR3aa: CASSRPNGRLFF
CDR3nt: TGTGCCAGCAGCCGACCCAATGGTCGGCTGTTTTTT

d_gene: NA
v_gene: TRBV19
j_gene: TRBJ1-5
abundance: NA
CDR3aa: CASSSPKEDQPQHF
CDR3nt: TGTGCCAGTAGTTCCCCGAAGGAGGATCAGCCCCAGCATTTT

d_gene: NA
v_gene: TRBV7-9
j_gene: TRBJ2-7
abundance: few
CDR3aa: CASSTDSYEQYF
CDR3nt: TGTGCCAGCAGCACGGACAGCTACGAGCAGTACTTC

d_gene: NA
v_gene: TRBV10-3
j_gene: TRBJ2-5
abundance: NA
CDR3aa: CAISESLPTRRETQYF
CDR3nt: TGTGCCATCAGTGAGTCATTACCGACTCGTCGGGAGACCCAGTACTTC

d_gene: NA
v_gene: TRBV5-1
j_gene: TRBJ2-2
abundance: once
CDR3aa: CASSLLRGKTGELFF
CDR3nt: TGCGCCAGCAGCTTGTTGAGGGGAAAGACCGGGGAGCTGTTTTTT

d_gene: NA
v_gene: TRBV15
j_gene: TRBJ2-7
abundance: NA
CDR3aa: CATSREAGQSYEQYF
CDR3nt: TGTGCCACCAGCAGAGAGGCGGGGCAGTCCTACGAGCAGTACTTC

d_gene: NA
v_gene: TRBV28
j_gene: TRBJ1-1
abundance: NA
CDR3aa: CASSLQTDEAFF
CDR3nt: TGTGCCAGCAGTTTACAGACCGATGAAGCTTTCTTT

d_gene: TRBD2
v_gene: TRBV5-4
j_gene: TRBJ2-3
abundance: NA
CDR3aa: CASTGGSSGRYTQYF
CDR3nt: TGTGCCAGCACCGGTGGATCTAGCGGGAGGTATACGCAGTATTTT

d_gene: NA
v_gene: TRBV19
j_gene: TRBJ2-3
abundance: NA
CDR3aa: CASSVLADTQYF
CDR3nt: TGTGCCAGTAGTGTCCTAGCAGATACGCAGTATTTT

d_gene: NA
v_gene: TRBV19
j_gene: TRBJ1-2
abundance: NA
CDR3aa: CASSIPGVVYGYTF
CDR3nt: TGTGCCAGTAGTATTCCAGGGGTGGTCTATGGCTACACCTTC

d_gene: NA
v_gene: TRBV30
j_gene: TRBJ1-3
abundance: NA
CDR3aa: CAWSVDAGNTIYF
CDR3nt: TGTGCCTGGAGTGTAGATGCGGGAAACACCATATATTTT

d_gene: TRBD2
v_gene: TRBV9
j_gene: TRBJ2-2
abundance: NA
CDR3aa: CASSVAGLAVQGAGELFF
CDR3nt: TGTGCCAGCAGCGTAGCGGGACTAGCGGTCCAAGGGGCCGGGGAGCTGTTTTTT

d_gene: TRBD1
v_gene: TRBV18
j_gene: TRBJ1-1
abundance: NA
CDR3aa: CASSWQQGFGTEAFF
CDR3nt: TGTGCCAGCTCATGGCAACAGGGGTTCGGCACTGAAGCTTTCTTT

d_gene: NA
v_gene: TRBV19
j_gene: TRBJ1-5
abundance: NA
CDR3aa: CASSIGLGPPHQPQHF
CDR3nt: TGTGCCAGTAGTATTGGTCTGGGGCCCCCTCATCAGCCCCAGCATTTT

d_gene: NA
v_gene: TRBV29-1
j_gene: TRBJ1-1
abundance: NA
CDR3aa: CSVGSPGWTSTEAFF
CDR3nt: TGCAGCGTTGGGTCACCTGGATGGACAAGCACTGAAGCTTTCTTT

d_gene: NA
v_gene: TRBV5-3
j_gene: TRBJ2-2
abundance: NA
CDR3aa: CARIYGGGRELFF
CDR3nt: TGTGCCAGAATCTATGGGGGTGGCAGGGAGCTGTTTTTT

d_gene: NA
v_gene: TRBV4-1
j_gene: TRBJ1-5
abundance: NA
CDR3aa: CASSQDRTGYQPQHF
CDR3nt: TGCGCCAGCAGCCAAGATCGGACCGGATATCAGCCCCAGCATTTT